This TCR beta chain was recorded in a study of T-cell reconstitution after alpha-beta-depleted transplantation in children (dated by TCRdb to the mid-2010s). For the study in its entirety: Using TCR repertoire profiling, the study followed T-cell immune reconstitution in a quantitative way in children after TCRalphabeta/CD19-depleted allogeneic hematopoietic cell transplantation.

The library was generated by PCR. TCRdb names Illumina HiSeq 2500 as the instrument used. Molecular barcoding was employed in the preparation of TCR libraries, with unique molecular identifiers being used to normalize TCRbeta repertoire quantification. TCRdb reprocessing: public reads trimmed at Q25 with fastp, clones called with MiXCR, in-frame beta chains kept. For every CDR3 protein sequence, its rows merge into one entry that carries the most common genes and DNA. For this sample the table gives 230,000 or so distinct CDR3 sequences, of which about 12% were detected only once. 2% to 3% of the sample comes from the top ten. The junction shows trimming of 9 bases on V and 1 base on J, and the gene matches do not reach 6 bases of it. The CDR3, from cysteine to phenylalanine, totals 14 residues. The read is trimmed to its CDR3 DNA, 42 bases read in frame from base 1. Sequences LGHNA (CDR1) and YNFKEQ (CDR2) are obtained from the germline V gene.

This clonotype was detected many times. Its antigen is not yet known. Per-base qualities were not stored, and no clone one base away is much larger. The TCR sequence derives from a human donor who donated a stem cell graft to a child with acute lymphoblastic leukemia. The chain links TRBV4-2 with TRBJ1-5; 7 bases in between match TRBD1. The starting material was PBMCs from the stem cell graft donor, obtained from the stem cell graft. The CDR3 loop reads CASSQGVSNQPQHF. The sequenced DNA is TGTGCCAGTTCCCAGGGGGTCAGCAATCAGCCCCAGCATTTT.